Given below is one T cell receptor beta chain in context. As yet, its antigen is unknown. Between the trimmed V and J ends, which lost 10 bases and 7 bases, there was a span of 19 bases. This CDR3 is 14 amino acids long. CDR1 and CDR2 from the germline V gene are SGHAT and FQDESV (reference sequence). TCRdb keeps only in-frame clones here, not all; method: immunoSEQ multiplex PCR. The sample has about 110,000 clones, 70% to 85% seen once; the top ten hold over 5%. The sample comes from a study of T cell responses to AZD1222 COVID-19 vaccine. The study, taken as a whole, reports: Compared with day 0, the breadth and depth of the Spike-specific TCR repertoire rose significantly after two doses of AZD1222. Only a handful of AZD1222 recipients, several in all, had baseline seropositivity.

The sequence was collected from an adult in good health. Sequenced here: peripheral blood, sampled on day 0 of AZD1222 vaccination. The chain uses TRBV11-1 and TRBJ2-2; possibly TRBD2 for D (7 bases). CDR3 nucleotide sequence: TGTGCCACGCGTCGGGGGGCGCAAGGCGGGGAGCTGTTTTTT. Translated: CATRRGAQGGELFF.